Reported below is one T cell receptor beta chain. The sample originates from a study of T cell responses to AZD1222 COVID-19 vaccine. At the level of the study: Combined were second doses at about 4 or about 12 weeks.

Trimming pared 1 base from V and 6 bases from J, leaving 6 bases between. Looked up from germline, CDR1 is SQVTM and CDR2 is ANQGSEA. The CDR3 totals 11 residues. TCRdb's copy holds only in-frame clones and misses some; the assay was immunoSEQ multiplex PCR. The sample includes some 170,000 clones, approximately 91% of them seen just once. The TCR comes from an adult in good health. The rearrangement uses TRBV29-1 and TRBJ1-1; the D gene is possibly TRBD1 (5 bases). The sample consisted of peripheral blood, taken on day 0 of AZD1222 vaccination. The CDR3 here is CSVEGGAEAFF. CDR3 sequence (DNA): TGCAGCGTTGAAGGGGGCGCTGAAGCTTTCTTT. Full variable domain (rest looked up from reference TRBV29-1 and TRBJ1-1): SAVISQKPSRDICQRGTSLTIQCQVDSQVTMMFWYRQQPGQSLTLIATANQGSEATYESGFVIDKFPISRPNLTFSTLTVSNMSPEDSSIYLCSVEGGAEAFFGQGTRLTVV.